The present T cell receptor beta chain was sequenced within a study of post-analysis software for immune sequencing data. At the level of the study: Included courses were relapsing-remitting and secondary progressive multiple sclerosis; progressive-relapsing multiple sclerosis was also included.

Tagging with unique molecular identifiers was a feature of the TCR beta cDNA libraries. Each batch of about 0.85 to 10 million T cells produced 490,000 or so cDNA molecules. TCRdb called the PCR reads again in MiXCR, with one record for every CDR3 protein. The sample records roughly 800,000 distinct CDR3 sequences, about 32% being singletons. Trimming removed 3 bases at V and 5 bases at J, with 16 bases between. The CDR3 totals 15 residues. A few counts support this clonotype. Its antigen is still unknown. Broader study findings: Roughly five TRBV segments were significantly more frequent in patients than in controls. TRBV5-6, TRBV5-1 and TRBV20-1 were among these segments. Co-batched samples clustered tightly together by F measure. Normalized Chao1 diversity in multiple sclerosis patients fell significantly below that of controls.

Sequenced input: blood. The V gene is TRBV12-3 or TRBV12-4, the J gene TRBJ2-5, with D perhaps TRBD2 (5 bases). The origin of this receptor is a girl under 18 with multiple sclerosis. The DNA of the CDR3 is TGTGCCAGCAGTTTGGATTACGAGAGGGTGGAGACCCAGTACTTC. Translation gives CASSLDYERVETQYF.